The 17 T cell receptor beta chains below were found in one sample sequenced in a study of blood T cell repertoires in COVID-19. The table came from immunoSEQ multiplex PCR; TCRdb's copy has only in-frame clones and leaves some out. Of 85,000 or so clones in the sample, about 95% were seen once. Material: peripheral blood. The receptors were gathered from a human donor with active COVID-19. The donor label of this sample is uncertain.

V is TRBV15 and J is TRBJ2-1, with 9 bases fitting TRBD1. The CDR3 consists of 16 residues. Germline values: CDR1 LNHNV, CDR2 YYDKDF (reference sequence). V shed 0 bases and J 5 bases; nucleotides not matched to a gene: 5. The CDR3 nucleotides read TGTGCCACCAGCAGAGATTGGGGACAGGGCAACAATGAGCAGTTCTTC. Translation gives CATSRDWGQGNNEQFF. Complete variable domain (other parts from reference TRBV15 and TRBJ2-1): DAMVIQNPRYQVTQFGKPVTLSCSQTLNHNVMYWYQQKSSQAPKLLFHYYDKDFNNEADTPDNFQSRRPNTSFCFLDIRSPGLGDTAMYLCATSRDWGQGNNEQFFGPGTRLTVL.

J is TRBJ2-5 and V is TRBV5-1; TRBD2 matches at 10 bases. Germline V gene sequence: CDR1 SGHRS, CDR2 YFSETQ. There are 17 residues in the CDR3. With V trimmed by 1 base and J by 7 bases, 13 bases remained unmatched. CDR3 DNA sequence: TGCGCCAGCAGCTTGACCCCCGGGACTAGCGAGCGAGGGACCCAGTACTTC. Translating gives CASSLTPGTSERGTQYF.

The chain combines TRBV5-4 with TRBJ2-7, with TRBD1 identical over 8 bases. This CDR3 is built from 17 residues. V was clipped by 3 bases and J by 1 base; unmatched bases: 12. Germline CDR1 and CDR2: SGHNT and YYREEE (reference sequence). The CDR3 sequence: CASSYVRGQGLSYEQYF. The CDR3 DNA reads TGTGCCAGCAGCTACGTCAGGGGGCAGGGACTGTCCTACGAGCAGTACTTC.

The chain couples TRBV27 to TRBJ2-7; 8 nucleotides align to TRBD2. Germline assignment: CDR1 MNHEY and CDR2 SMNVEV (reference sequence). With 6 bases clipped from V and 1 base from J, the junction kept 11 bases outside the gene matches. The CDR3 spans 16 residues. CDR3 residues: CASSRGGATLSYEQYF. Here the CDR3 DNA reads TGTGCCAGCAGCCGGGGGGGGGCCACCCTTTCCTACGAGCAGTACTTC.

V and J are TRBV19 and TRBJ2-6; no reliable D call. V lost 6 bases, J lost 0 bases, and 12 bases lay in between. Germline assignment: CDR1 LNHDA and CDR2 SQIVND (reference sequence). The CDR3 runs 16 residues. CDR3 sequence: CASRVVDISGANVLTF. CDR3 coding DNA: TGTGCCAGTAGAGTAGTCGACATCTCTGGGGCCAACGTCCTGACTTTC.

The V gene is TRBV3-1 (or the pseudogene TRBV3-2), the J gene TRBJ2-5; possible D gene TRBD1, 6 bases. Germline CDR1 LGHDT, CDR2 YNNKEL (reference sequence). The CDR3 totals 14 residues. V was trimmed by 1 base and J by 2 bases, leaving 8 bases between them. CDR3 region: CASSQGQGQETQYF. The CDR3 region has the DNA TGTGCCAGCAGCCAAGGGCAGGGGCAAGAGACCCAGTACTTC.

The CDR3 DNA reads TGTGCCAGCAGCTTAGTTGTAGGAGACGCGGGGCAGTCCTACGAGCAGTACTTC. Translating gives CASSLVVGDAGQSYEQYF. The chain couples TRBV11-2 to TRBJ2-7; a possible D gene is TRBD2 (6 bases). Germline loops: CDR1 SGHAT, CDR2 FQNNGV. This CDR3 has 18 amino acids. Trimming stripped 1 base from V and 1 base from J, with 20 bases between.

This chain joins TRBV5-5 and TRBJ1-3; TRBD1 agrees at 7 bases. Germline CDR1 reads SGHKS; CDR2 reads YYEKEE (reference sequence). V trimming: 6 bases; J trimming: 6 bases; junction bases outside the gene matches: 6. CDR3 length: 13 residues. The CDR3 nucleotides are TGTGCCAGCAAATACGGACAGGAAAACACCATATATTTT. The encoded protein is CASKYGQENTIYF.

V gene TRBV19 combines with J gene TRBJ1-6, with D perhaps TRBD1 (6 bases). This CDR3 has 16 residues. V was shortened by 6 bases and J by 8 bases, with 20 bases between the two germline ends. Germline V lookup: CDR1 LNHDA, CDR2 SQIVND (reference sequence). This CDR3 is CASSSNRDEADSPLHF. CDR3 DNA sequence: TGTGCCAGTAGCTCTAACAGGGACGAGGCTGATTCACCCCTCCACTTT.

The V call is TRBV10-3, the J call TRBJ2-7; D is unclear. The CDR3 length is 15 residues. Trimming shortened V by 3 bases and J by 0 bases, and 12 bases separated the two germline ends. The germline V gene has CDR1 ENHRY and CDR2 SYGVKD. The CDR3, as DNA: TGTGCCATCAGTGACTTACAGAGAATCTCCTACGAGCAGTACTTC. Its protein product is CAISDLQRISYEQYF.

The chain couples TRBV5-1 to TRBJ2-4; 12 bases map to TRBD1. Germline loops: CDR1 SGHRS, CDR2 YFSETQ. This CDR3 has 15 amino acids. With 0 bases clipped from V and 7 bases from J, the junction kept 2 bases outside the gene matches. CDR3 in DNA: TGCGCCAGCAGCTTGGGGGACAGGGGGCTCAACATTCAGTACTTC. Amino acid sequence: CASSLGDRGLNIQYF.

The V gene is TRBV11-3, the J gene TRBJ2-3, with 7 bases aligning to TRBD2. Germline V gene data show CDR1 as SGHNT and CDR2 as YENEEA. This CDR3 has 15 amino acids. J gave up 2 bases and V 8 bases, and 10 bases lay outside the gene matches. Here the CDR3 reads CASSRRGTPTDTQYF. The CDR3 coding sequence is TGTGCCAGCTCAAGGCGGGGGACTCCCACAGATACGCAGTATTTT.

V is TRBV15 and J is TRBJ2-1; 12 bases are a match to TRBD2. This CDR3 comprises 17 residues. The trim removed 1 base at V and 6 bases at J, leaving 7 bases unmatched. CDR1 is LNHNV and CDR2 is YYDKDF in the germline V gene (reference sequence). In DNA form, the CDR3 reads TGTGCCACCAGCAGAGGGCTAGCGGGAGGGCCCTCCAATGAGCAGTTCTTC. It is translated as CATSRGLAGGPSNEQFF.

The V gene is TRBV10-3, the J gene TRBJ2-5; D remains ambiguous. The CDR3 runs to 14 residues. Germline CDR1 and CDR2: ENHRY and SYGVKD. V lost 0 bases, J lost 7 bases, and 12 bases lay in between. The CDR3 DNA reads TGTGCCATCAGTGAGTCCCAGCGCTATGGGACCCAGTACTTC. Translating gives CAISESQRYGTQYF.

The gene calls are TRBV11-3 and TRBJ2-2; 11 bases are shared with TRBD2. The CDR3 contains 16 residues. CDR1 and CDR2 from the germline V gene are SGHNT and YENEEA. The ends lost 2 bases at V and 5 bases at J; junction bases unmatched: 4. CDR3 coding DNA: TGTGCCAGCAGCTTAATACTAGCGGGAGCAACCGGGGAGCTGTTTTTT. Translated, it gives CASSLILAGATGELFF.

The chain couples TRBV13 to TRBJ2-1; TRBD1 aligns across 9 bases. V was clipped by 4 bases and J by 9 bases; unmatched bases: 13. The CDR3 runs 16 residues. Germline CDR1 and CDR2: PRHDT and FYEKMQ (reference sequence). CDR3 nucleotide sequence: TGTGCCAGCAGCTCGAACCGGGACAGGGTGACAGGTGAGCAGTTCTTC. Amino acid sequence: CASSSNRDRVTGEQFF.

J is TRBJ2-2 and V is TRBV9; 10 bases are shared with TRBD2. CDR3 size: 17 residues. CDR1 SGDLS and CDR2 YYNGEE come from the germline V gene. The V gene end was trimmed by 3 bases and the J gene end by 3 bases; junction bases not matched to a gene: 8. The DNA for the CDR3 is TGTGCCAGCAGCGGGGTAGCGGGGGGTGAAGACACCGGGGAGCTGTTTTTT. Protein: CASSGVAGGEDTGELFF.